This entry lists 25 T cell receptor beta chains sequenced from one sample in a study of CD8 T cells in Susac syndrome. After extraction with the RNeasy kit, roughly 0.45 to 1 ug of the RNA was reverse transcribed using random hexamers. TCRdb reprocessed the immunoSEQ multiplex PCR reads with MiXCR, giving one entry per CDR3 protein. The table lists 240,000 or so distinct CDR3 sequences, 90% to 96% of them singletons. Sample: CD4+ T cells from PBMCs. The receptor source for this set is a human donor with Susac syndrome.

The chain links TRBV4-2 to TRBJ2-7; no clear D. Deletions cut 4 bases from V and 4 bases from J, with 14 bases between. From germline, CDR1 is LGHNA and CDR2 YNFKEQ. The CDR3 totals 14 residues. The CDR3 protein is CASSLLGSQYEQYF. The CDR3 DNA sequence: TGTGCCAGCAGCCTCCTAGGTAGCCAGTACGAGCAGTACTTC.

V gene TRBV19 combines with J gene TRBJ2-3, with D hard to call. CDR1 and CDR2 (germline): LNHDA, SQIVND (reference sequence). Trimming cost V 6 bases and J 1 base, with 14 bases left between them. This CDR3 is built from 15 residues. For the CDR3, the DNA is TGTGCCAGTAGACCCGCTAACGCGGGCACAGATACGCAGTATTTT. Amino acids: CASRPANAGTDTQYF. The full variable domain, with the rest looked up from reference TRBV19 and TRBJ2-3, is DGGITQSPKYLFRKEGQNVTLSCEQNLNHDAMYWYRQDPGQGLRLIYYSQIVNDFQKGDIAEGYSVSREKKESFPLTVTSAQKNPTAFYLCASRPANAGTDTQYFGPGTRLTVL.

The chain carries TRBV3-1 and TRBJ1-5; 7 nucleotides match TRBD1. CDR1 and CDR2 from the germline V gene are LGHDT and YNNKEL (reference sequence). V trimming: 2 bases; J trimming: 8 bases; junction bases outside the gene matches: 6. The CDR3 loop spans 14 amino acids. As DNA, the CDR3 is TGTGCCAGCAGCCAATCGACAGGGAGAGAGCCCCAGCATTTT. Translation gives CASSQSTGREPQHF.

The chain is built from TRBV7-9 and TRBJ2-7; D is unclear. V was clipped by 5 bases and J by 5 bases, with 7 bases between them. This CDR3 comprises 11 residues. Germline V gene data show CDR1 as SEHNR and CDR2 as FQNEAQ (reference sequence). CDR3 nucleotide sequence: TGTGCCAGCAGCCAAAGGAACGAGCAGTACTTC. Translated, it gives CASSQRNEQYF. The full variable domain, completed using reference TRBV7-9 and TRBJ2-7, is DTGVSQNPRHKITKRGQNVTFRCDPISEHNRLYWYRQTLGQGPEFLTYFQNEAQLEKSRLLSDRFSAERPKGSFSTLEIQRTEQGDSAMYLCASSQRNEQYFGPGTRLTVT.

The chain links TRBV5-1 to TRBJ2-1; tentative D call: TRBD2 (6 bases). This CDR3 region has 12 residues. With 1 base removed from V and 10 bases from J, the gap between germline ends came to 9 bases. Germline V gene data show CDR1 as SGHRS and CDR2 as YFSETQ. The CDR3 loop is CASSLLATEQFF. The CDR3 region has the DNA TGCGCCAGCAGCTTGCTAGCGACAGAGCAGTTCTTC.

This rearrangement joins TRBV12-3 or TRBV12-4 to TRBJ2-5; D gene unclear. V shed 6 bases and J shed 5 bases, with 13 bases lying between them. This CDR3 is 13 amino acids long. CDR3 loop: CASSFAARETQYF. Written as DNA, the CDR3 is TGTGCCAGCAGCTTCGCGGCGCGGGAGACCCAGTACTTC.

The CDR3 loop reads CSANSGTHNEQFF. The CDR3 DNA is TGCAGCGCTAATAGCGGCACACACAATGAGCAGTTCTTC. The J gene is TRBJ2-1, the V gene TRBV29-1; a weak D match, TRBD2 (6 bases). The CDR3 loop spans 13 amino acids. CDR1 SQVTM and CDR2 ANQGSEA come from the germline V gene. V lost 7 bases and J lost 5, with 15 bases in between.

This clonotype was seen more than once but under ten times. V is TRBV25-1 and J is TRBJ2-7, with no clear D. V lost 3 bases, J lost 6 bases, and 6 bases lay in between. Germline values: CDR1 MGHDK, CDR2 SYGVNS. CDR3 size: 11 residues. DNA for the CDR3: TGTGCCAGCAGTGATCTGGGCGAGCAGTACTTC. It yields the protein CASSDLGEQYF.

The V and J genes are TRBV14 and TRBJ2-1; D perhaps matches TRBD1 (5 bases). V dropped 4 bases and J dropped 9 bases, with 7 bases sitting between them. Germline V CDR1 and CDR2: SGHDN, FVKESK. This CDR3 has 11 residues. The CDR3 DNA follows: TGTGCCAGCAGCCGACAGCTTGAGCAGTTCTTC. Translating it yields CASSRQLEQFF. The whole variable domain, filled in from reference TRBV14 and TRBJ2-1, reads EAGVTQFPSHSVIEKGQTVTLRCDPISGHDNLYWYRRVMGKEIKFLLHFVKESKQDESGMPNNRFLAERTGGTYSTLKVQPAELEDSGVYFCASSRQLEQFFGPGTRLTVL.

V and J are TRBV19 and TRBJ1-1, with D unresolved. The germline V gene encodes CDR1 LNHDA and CDR2 SQIVND (reference sequence). The CDR3 contains 13 residues. V lost 0 bases and J 3 bases, leaving 5 bases between the germline ends. CDR3 nucleotide sequence: TGTGCCAGTAGTATAGACAAGGACACTGAAGCTTTCTTT. Protein product: CASSIDKDTEAFF.

The V and J genes are TRBV5-1 and TRBJ1-1; 7 bases agree with TRBD1. The CDR3 contains 13 residues. J was trimmed by 7 bases and V by 4 bases; bases with no gene match: 7. Looked up from germline, CDR1 is SGHRS and CDR2 is YFSETQ. As DNA, the CDR3 is TGCGCCAGCAGCATCGGGACAGTGGATGAAGCTTTCTTT. It is translated as CASSIGTVDEAFF.

The rearrangement links TRBV29-1 to TRBJ1-4; no clear D. Per the germline V gene, CDR1 is SQVTM and CDR2 is ANQGSEA. The CDR3 sequence is 11 residues long. V was pared by 7 bases and J by 11 bases, with 14 bases between. The CDR3: CSAGDIAKLFF. The CDR3 DNA is TGCAGCGCCGGTGATATAGCGAAACTGTTTTTT.

V usage is TRBV7-6 and J usage is TRBJ2-7; D remains unclear. CDR3 length: 14 amino acids. V lost 2 bases and J 1 base, leaving 9 bases between the germline ends. Germline V gene data show CDR1 as SGHVS and CDR2 as FNYEAQ. The CDR3 nucleotides read TGTGCCAGCAGCTTACCCTGGAAGTCCTACGAGCAGTACTTC. Encoded protein: CASSLPWKSYEQYF.

For the CDR3, the DNA is TGTGCCTGGAGGCAAAACTACGAGCAGTACTTC. This translates into CAWRQNYEQYF. This chain uses TRBV30 with TRBJ2-7; D gene ambiguous. V was pared by 3 bases and J by 3 bases, with 6 bases between. This CDR3 is built from 11 residues. Germline V gene sequence: CDR1 GTSNPN, CDR2 SVGIG (reference sequence).

This chain joins TRBV25-1 and TRBJ1-5; TRBD1 might be the D (6 bases). This CDR3 has 14 residues. Germline V lookup: CDR1 MGHDK, CDR2 SYGVNS. Trimming took off 2 bases at V and 4 bases at J, with 9 bases between the two ends. The CDR3 bases are TGTGCCAGCAGTGAAACAGGGTGGAATCAGCCCCAGCATTTT. It is translated as CASSETGWNQPQHF.

In this sample, this clonotype turned up once. The V gene is TRBV5-1, the J gene TRBJ2-1; D is unclear. From germline, CDR1 is SGHRS and CDR2 YFSETQ. The CDR3 length is 14 residues. The V gene lost 0 bases and the J gene lost 3 bases, with 7 bases spanning the gap. CDR3 coding DNA: TGCGCCAGCAGCTTGGCCGGTGTCTACAATGAGCAGTTCTTC. Its translation is CASSLAGVYNEQFF.

The rearrangement links TRBV12-3 or TRBV12-4 to TRBJ2-7; TRBD1 matches at 7 bases. V lost 1 base to trimming and J lost 9 bases; unmatched junction nucleotides: 6. This CDR3 has 13 residues. CDR3: CASSLGHRDRQYF. CDR3 DNA sequence: TGTGCCAGCAGTTTAGGGCACCGGGACAGGCAGTACTTC.

The chain employs TRBV29-1 and TRBJ2-7, with D tentatively TRBD1 or TRBD2 (5 bases each). Trimming removed 4 bases from V and 4 bases from J, with 23 bases in between. Per the germline V gene, CDR1 is SQVTM and CDR2 is ANQGSEA. The length of the CDR3 is 16 residues. The CDR3 spells CSVGDSGVRQVYEQYF. Written as DNA, the CDR3 is TGCAGCGTTGGCGACAGCGGTGTCAGGCAAGTGTACGAGCAGTACTTC.

This rearrangement joins TRBV14 to TRBJ2-5; D is perhaps TRBD2 (6 bases). Germline loops: CDR1 SGHDN, CDR2 FVKESK. CDR3 length equals 15 residues. V lost 5 bases and J 2 bases, leaving 15 bases between the germline ends. Here the CDR3 reads CASSSPPEGQETQYF. DNA of the CDR3: TGTGCCAGCAGCTCGCCTCCGGAGGGGCAAGAGACCCAGTACTTC.

The chain has TRBV23-1 and TRBJ2-1; D remains ambiguous. TRBV23-1 is an ORF, and what it does is uncertain. The CDR3 totals 14 residues. Trimming removed 10 bases at V and 4 bases at J, with 17 bases between. The CDR3 region is CAKHPDGEYNEQFF. The CDR3 bases are TGCGCCAAACACCCGGACGGAGAGTACAATGAGCAGTTCTTC.

The CDR3 loop reads CASSPTGLLGRPQHF. DNA for the CDR3: TGTGCCAGCAGCCCGACGGGCCTGCTCGGGCGGCCCCAGCATTTT. The V gene is TRBV14, the J gene TRBJ1-5, with D unresolved. Trimming stripped 4 bases from V and 9 bases from J, with 19 bases between. Germline values: CDR1 SGHDN, CDR2 FVKESK. The CDR3 extends over 15 amino acids.

The chain carries TRBV5-6 and TRBJ1-2; 11 bases map to TRBD1. The CDR3 length is 13 residues. CDR1 is SGHDT and CDR2 is YYEEEE in the germline V gene. Losses at the gene ends were 7 bases for V and 5 bases for J; bases not matched to a gene: 4. CDR3: CASARDRGYGYTF. DNA of the CDR3: TGTGCCAGCGCGAGGGACAGGGGGTATGGCTACACCTTC.

The rearrangement links TRBV27 to TRBJ1-2, with 12 bases matching TRBD1. Germline CDR1 reads MNHEY; CDR2 reads SMNVEV (reference sequence). The CDR3 has 13 amino acids. V lost 6 bases and J lost 8; bases outside the gene matches: 4. The CDR3 DNA reads TGTGCCAGCAGGGGGACAGGGGGCGGCGGCTACACCTTC. This gives the protein CASRGTGGGGYTF.

This chain uses TRBV5-1 with TRBJ2-5; weak D call: TRBD2 (5 bases). Trimming stripped 7 bases from V and 0 bases from J, with 16 bases between. CDR1 and CDR2 from the germline V gene are SGHRS and YFSETQ. The CDR3 runs 15 residues. The CDR3 DNA follows: TGCGCCAGCCGTAGGAGCGGATCGTACCAAGAGACCCAGTACTTC. It translates to CASRRSGSYQETQYF. The full variable domain, its missing parts supplied by reference TRBV5-1 and TRBJ2-5, is KAGVTQTPRYLIKTRGQQVTLSCSPISGHRSVSWYQQTPGQGLQFLFEYFSETQRNKGNFPGRFSGRQFSNSRSEMNVSTLELGDSALYLCASRRSGSYQETQYFGPGTRLLVL.

The chain employs TRBV3-1 and TRBJ2-4, with D maybe TRBD2 (6 bases). This CDR3 has 13 residues. V dropped 1 base and J dropped 7 bases, with 8 bases sitting between them. Germline V gene sequence: CDR1 LGHDT, CDR2 YNNKEL (reference sequence). CDR3 nucleotide sequence: TGTGCCAGCAGCCAAGGGACTACGAACATTCAGTACTTC. Its translation: CASSQGTTNIQYF.